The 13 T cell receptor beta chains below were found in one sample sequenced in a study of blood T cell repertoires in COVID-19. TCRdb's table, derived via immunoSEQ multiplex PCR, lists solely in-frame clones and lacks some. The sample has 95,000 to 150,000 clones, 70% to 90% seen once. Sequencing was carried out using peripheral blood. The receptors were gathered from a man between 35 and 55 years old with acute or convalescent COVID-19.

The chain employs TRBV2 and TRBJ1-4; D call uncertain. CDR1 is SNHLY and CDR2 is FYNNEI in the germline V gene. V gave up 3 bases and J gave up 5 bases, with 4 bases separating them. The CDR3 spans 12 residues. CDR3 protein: CASSDPNEKLFF. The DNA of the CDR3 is TGTGCCAGCAGTGATCCAAATGAAAAACTGTTTTTT.

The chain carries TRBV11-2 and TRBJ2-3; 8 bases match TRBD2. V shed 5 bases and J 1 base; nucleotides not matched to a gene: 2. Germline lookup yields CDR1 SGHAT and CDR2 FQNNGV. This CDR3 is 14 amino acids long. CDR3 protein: CASSPLAGTDTQYF. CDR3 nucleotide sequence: TGTGCCAGCAGCCCACTAGCGGGCACAGATACGCAGTATTTT.

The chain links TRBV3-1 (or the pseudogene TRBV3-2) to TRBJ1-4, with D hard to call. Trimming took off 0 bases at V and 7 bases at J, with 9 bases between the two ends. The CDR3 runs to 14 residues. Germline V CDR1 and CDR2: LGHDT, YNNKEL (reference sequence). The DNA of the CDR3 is TGTGCCAGCAGCCAAGAGGGTTGGAGTGAAAAACTGTTTTTT. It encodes CASSQEGWSEKLFF.

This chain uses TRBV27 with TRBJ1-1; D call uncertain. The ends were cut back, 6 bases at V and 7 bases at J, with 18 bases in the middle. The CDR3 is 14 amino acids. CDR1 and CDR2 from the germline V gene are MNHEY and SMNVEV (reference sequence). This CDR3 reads CASRRNGGGGEAFF. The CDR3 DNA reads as TGTGCCAGCAGGAGAAACGGCGGAGGCGGTGAAGCTTTCTTT.

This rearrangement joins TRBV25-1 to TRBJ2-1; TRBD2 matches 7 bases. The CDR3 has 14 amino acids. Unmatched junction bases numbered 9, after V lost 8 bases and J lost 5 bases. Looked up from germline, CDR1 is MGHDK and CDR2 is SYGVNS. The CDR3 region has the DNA TGTGCCAGCCAACACCGGGACTATGACAATGAGCAGTTCTTC. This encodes CASQHRDYDNEQFF.

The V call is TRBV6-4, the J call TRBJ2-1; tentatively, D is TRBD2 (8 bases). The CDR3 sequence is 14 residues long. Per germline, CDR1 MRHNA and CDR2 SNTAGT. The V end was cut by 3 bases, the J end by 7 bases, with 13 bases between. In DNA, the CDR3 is TGTGCCAGCAGTGAGGGACAGCGGGGGAATGAGCAGTTCTTC. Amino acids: CASSEGQRGNEQFF.

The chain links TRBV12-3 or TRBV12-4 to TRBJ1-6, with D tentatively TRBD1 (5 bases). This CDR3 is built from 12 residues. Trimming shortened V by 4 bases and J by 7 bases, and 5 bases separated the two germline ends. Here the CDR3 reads CASSYRNSPLHF. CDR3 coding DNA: TGTGCCAGCAGTTACAGGAATTCACCCCTCCACTTT.

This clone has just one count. In nucleotides, the CDR3 is TGTGCCAGTAGTATTGGACAGTCTCGCGCCGGAAACACCATATATTTT. This encodes CASSIGQSRAGNTIYF. The chain has TRBV19 and TRBJ1-3; maybe TRBD1 (6 bases). The CDR3 runs to 16 residues. V was shortened by 3 bases and J by 4 bases, with 16 bases between the two germline ends. Germline V gene sequence: CDR1 LNHDA, CDR2 SQIVND (reference sequence).

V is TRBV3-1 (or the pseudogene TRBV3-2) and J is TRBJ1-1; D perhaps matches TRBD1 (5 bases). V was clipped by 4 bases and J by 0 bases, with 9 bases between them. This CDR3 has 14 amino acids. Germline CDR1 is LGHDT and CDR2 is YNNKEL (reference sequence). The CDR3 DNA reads TGTGCCAGCAGCCTCTGGGGGGTGAACACTGAAGCTTTCTTT. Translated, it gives CASSLWGVNTEAFF.

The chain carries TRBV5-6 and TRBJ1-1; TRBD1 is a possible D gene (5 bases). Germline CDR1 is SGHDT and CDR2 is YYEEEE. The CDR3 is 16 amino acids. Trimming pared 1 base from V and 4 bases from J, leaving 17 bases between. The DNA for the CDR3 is TGTGCCAGCAGCTTGAGCGCTCGGGGCGGGGGCACTGAAGCTTTCTTT. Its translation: CASSLSARGGGTEAFF.

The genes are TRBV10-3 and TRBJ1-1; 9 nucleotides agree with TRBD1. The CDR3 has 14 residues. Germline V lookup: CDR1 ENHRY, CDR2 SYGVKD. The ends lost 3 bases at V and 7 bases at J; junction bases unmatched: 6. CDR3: CAISDTGGQGEAFF. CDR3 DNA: TGTGCCATCAGTGATACAGGGGGCCAGGGTGAAGCTTTCTTT.

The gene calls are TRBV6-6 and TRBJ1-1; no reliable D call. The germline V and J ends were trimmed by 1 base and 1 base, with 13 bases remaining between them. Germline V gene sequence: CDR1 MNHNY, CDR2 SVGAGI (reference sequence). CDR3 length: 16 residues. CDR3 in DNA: TGTGCCAGCAGTTACTATTCGCGACACTCGAACACTGAAGCTTTCTTT. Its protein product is CASSYYSRHSNTEAFF.

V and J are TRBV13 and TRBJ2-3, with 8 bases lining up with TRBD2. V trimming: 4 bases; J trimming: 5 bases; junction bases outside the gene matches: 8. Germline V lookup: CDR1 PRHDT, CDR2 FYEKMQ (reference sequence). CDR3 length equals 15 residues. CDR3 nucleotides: TGTGCCAGCAGCTCCCGGGGGGGAGTACAAGATACGCAGTATTTT. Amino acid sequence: CASSSRGGVQDTQYF.